This T cell receptor (beta chain) was identified during a study of blood T cell repertoires in COVID-19. Study-level background: From T cells, B-cell-depleted T cells, or PBMCs came the material, which was cDNA or gDNA.

CDR3 length: 16 residues. The J segment lost 2 bases and the V segment lost 9 bases, leaving 11 bases of the junction unmatched. Germline lookup yields CDR1 MNHEY and CDR2 SMNVEV (reference sequence). Profiled with immunoSEQ multiplex PCR; TCRdb holds only in-frame clones, not every one. The sample holds roughly 250,000 clones, around 83% seen once. Input material: peripheral blood. This chain links TRBV27 with TRBJ2-3, with 10 bases fitting TRBD2. This receptor was identified in a woman between 55 and 75 years old with active or convalescent COVID-19. The CDR3 DNA reads as TGTGCCAGTACCCCGGGCCTAGCGGGGGCCACAGATACGCAGTATTTT. Translation gives CASTPGLAGATDTQYF.